Listed below are T cell receptor beta chains from one sample, sequenced in a study of shared clonotypes between healthy human individuals. TCRdb keeps only in-frame clones here, not all; method: immunoSEQ multiplex PCR. This sample has approximately 1.5 million clones; 95% to 99% occur once, and the top ten carry roughly 0.45%. Sequencing was done on a sample of naive CD4+ T cells sorted from blood. The receptors shown here come from a man between 25 and 39 years old in good health. CDR3s include the opening cysteine and the closing phenylalanine or tryptophan. A D gene is named only where the DNA matches it firmly.

V: TRBV2
D: .
CDR3: CASSGGRETQYF

V: TRBV9
D: .
CDR3: CASSVVPDTDTQYF

V: TRBV5-1
D: TRBD2
CDR3: CASSLAGAGGPNEQFF

V: TRBV10-3
D: TRBD1
CDR3: CAIYSGGFSGANVLTF

V: TRBV11-2
D: TRBD1
CDR3: CASSSVLRGRTEAFF

V: TRBV6-5
D: .
CDR3: CASSLRVSSYEQYF

V: TRBV14
D: TRBD2
CDR3: CASSPLTSGKLTDTQYF

V: TRBV4-1
D: TRBD2
CDR3: CASSQRTSGSYEQYF

V: TRBV15
D: .
CDR3: CATSGWGTYNEQFF

V: TRBV5-4
D: TRBD1
CDR3: CASSLAKTGGYEQYF

V: TRBV15
D: .
CDR3: CATSRREAQETQYF

V: TRBV4-3
D: TRBD1
CDR3: CASSGTVNSYEQYF

V: TRBV28
D: TRBD1
CDR3: CASSVLQGEAFF

V: TRBV28
D: .
CDR3: CASSSRGGPTDTQYF

V: TRBV7-8
D: TRBD1
CDR3: CASSGTAFGGYTF

V: TRBV19
D: .
CDR3: CASSIGSGTPTNEQFF

V: TRBV7-3
D: TRBD1
CDR3: CASSTGVQETQYF

V: TRBV6-1
D: TRBD2
CDR3: CASSASGLAGSSYNEQFF

V: TRBV5-8
D: .
CDR3: CASSFQIAGELFF

V: TRBV7-3
D: TRBD2
CDR3: CASSWGLGVDTQYF

V: TRBV19
D: .
CDR3: CASSIRQNYGYTF

V: TRBV18
D: TRBD2
CDR3: CASSRSRTSGSNEQFF

V: TRBV4-3
D: .
CDR3: CASSWGLATDTQYF

V: TRBV5-1
D: .
CDR3: CASSLAGNPETQYF

V: TRBV14
D: .
CDR3: CASSQDYPRDEQYF

V: TRBV5-4
D: .
CDR3: CASSPPGLPYEQYF

V: TRBV5-1
D: .
CDR3: CASSLGDLRDYEQYF

V: TRBV10-2
D: TRBD1
CDR3: CAIPGQGGNEQFF

V: TRBV18
D: .
CDR3: CASSPWENTGELFF

V: TRBV9
D: TRBD1
CDR3: CASSVEGGRGQTGELFF

V: TRBV9
D: TRBD1
CDR3: CASSVEGGDQPQHF

V: TRBV5-6
D: TRBD2
CDR3: CASSFTVGREDYNEQFF

V: TRBV9
D: TRBD1
CDR3: CASSGGTGWYNEQFF

V: TRBV18
D: TRBD2
CDR3: CASSPLGTSGTTDTQYF

V: TRBV6-4
D: TRBD2
CDR3: CASRHRKRETPYEQYF

V: TRBV19
D: .
CDR3: CASSKLGEAQGYTF

V: TRBV5-4
D: .
CDR3: CASSRPGPTYEQYF

V: TRBV9
D: TRBD2
CDR3: CASSVLTGTSGDSTGELFF

V: TRBV6-1
D: TRBD1
CDR3: CASRQGAGYTF

V: TRBV19
D: TRBD1
CDR3: CASSIRITGTGHGYTF

V: TRBV29-1
D: .
CDR3: CSVPEALRGPQETQYF

V: TRBV7-2
D: .
CDR3: CASSFGTGEPYEQYF

V: TRBV7-2
D: TRBD1
CDR3: CASSSGQGTEAFF

V: TRBV10-3
D: TRBD1
CDR3: CAITRTGRNEQYF

V: TRBV5-1
D: TRBD2
CDR3: CASSLPRTSGASSYNEQFF

V: TRBV29-1
D: .
CDR3: CSVEGRVTNYGYTF

V: TRBV5-1
D: TRBD2
CDR3: CASSWTSGRAFGDTQYF

V: TRBV7-6
D: .
CDR3: CASSLVFGAGELFF

V: TRBV7-8
D: TRBD2
CDR3: CASSLEGLGGSLQETQYF

V: TRBV5-4
D: .
CDR3: CASSPRRTGTDTQYF

V: TRBV7-2
D: .
CDR3: CASSPWRVGGGELFF

V: TRBV6-1
D: TRBD2
CDR3: CASSPTSGRQTQYF

V: TRBV27
D: .
CDR3: CASSFGRLTYNEQFF

V: TRBV6-6
D: .
CDR3: CASSYRGGAANEQFF